The text below deals with one T cell receptor beta chain. Its antigen target is currently unknown. There are no base qualities to consult, and no much larger clone falls within one base. In Seattle, one collaborating source enrolled patients while the infection was active and tracked those patients longitudinally over the course of disease. The collaborating institutions used their own protocols to collect whole blood in K2EDTA tubes. For TCRbeta analysis, collaborators shipped samples as frozen whole blood, isolated PBMCs, or DNA extracted from either of those sample types. These data originate in a study of blood T cell repertoires in COVID-19 (dated by TCRdb to the early 2020s). In terms of the full investigation: Samples covering the acute and convalescent phases of COVID-19 were provided by collaborators in the United States, Italy and Spain. The samples were drawn from the first 160 participants of the ongoing ImmuneRACE study and from 1,200 or so subjects provided by 6 global collaborators. Nearly every sample came with metadata listing a de-identified subject ID, COVID-19 status, age in years and sex. The repertoires were released in a freely available public database intended as a resource for research on the immune response to SARS-CoV-2. Subjects who had been exposed to COVID-19, were actively infected with it, or had recovered from it provided the deeply sampled blood TCRbeta repertoires that made up the dataset. The material from the prospective study consisted of cDNA or gDNA derived from T cells, B-cell-depleted T cells, or PBMCs. Where available, HLA class I and class II types were taken from metadata supplied by the sample provider and were not determined by assay-based typing. General findings and caveats noted by the study authors: The quantity of clinical and demographic metadata differed by source and by participant and was supplied without curation.

CDR1 is given as SGHKS and CDR2 as YYEKEE, both from the germline V gene (reference sequence). Ends trimmed: V by 2 bases, J by 5 bases; bases unmatched to a gene: 4. The CDR3 has 14 amino acids, counting the end cysteine and phenylalanine. Kept here is only the CDR3 DNA, which spans 42 bases and is read in frame from base 1. TCRbeta CDR3 regions were amplified from genomic DNA using the immunoSEQ Assay, a bias-controlled multiplex PCR. Concerning the study's data processing: Nucleated cell counts per sample were estimated from amplification of reference gene primers within the assay. To quantify the absolute abundance of each unique TCRbeta CDR3 rearrangement, sequence reads were collapsed and filtered. For each sample, productive Simpson clonality was calculated as the square root of Simpson's diversity index across productive rearrangements. This immuneACCESS table, as held by TCRdb, lists in-frame sequences with V and J called but not all clones. Of the missing ones, under half trace to an unresolved V gene in checked studies; the others have no known cause. The V and J calls and clone size were taken over from that table, and D and trimming were inferred from the DNA. This sample lists roughly 390,000 clones; around 87% were detected once. Of the sample, over 9.5% falls within the top ten clones.

The TCR was taken from a woman in her twenties or thirties with COVID-19, enrolled during active disease. The sample taken for sequencing was peripheral blood. The chain uses TRBV5-5 and TRBJ2-5, with 9 junctional bases fitting TRBD1. The CDR3 is CASSFDRGRETQYF. The bases read TGTGCCAGCAGCTTTGACAGGGGGAGGGAGACCCAGTACTTC.